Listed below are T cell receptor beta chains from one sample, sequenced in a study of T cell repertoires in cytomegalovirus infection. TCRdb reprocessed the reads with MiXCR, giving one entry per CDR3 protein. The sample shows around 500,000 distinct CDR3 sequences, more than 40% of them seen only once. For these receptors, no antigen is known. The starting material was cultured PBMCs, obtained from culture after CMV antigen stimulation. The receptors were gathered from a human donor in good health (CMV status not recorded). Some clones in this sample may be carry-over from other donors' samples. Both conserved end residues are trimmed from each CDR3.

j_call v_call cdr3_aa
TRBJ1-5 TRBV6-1 ASSEGIWVSNQPQH
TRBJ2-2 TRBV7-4 ASSHRKGGDTGELF
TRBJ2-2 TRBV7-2 ASSRDKNTGELF
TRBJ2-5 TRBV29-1 SVVQGQETQY
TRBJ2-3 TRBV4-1 ASSQDALLTSGMSDTQY
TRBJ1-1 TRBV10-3 AISRTELRNTEAF
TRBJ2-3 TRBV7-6 ASSITRLGGTDTQY
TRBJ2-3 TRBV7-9 ASSLDTYTQY
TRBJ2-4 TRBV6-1 ASGEGRAGNIQY
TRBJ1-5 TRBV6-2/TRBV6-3 ASQLSGTGNQPQH
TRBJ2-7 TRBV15 ATSRDGGSEGYEQY
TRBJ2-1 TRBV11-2 DSSLAVSGGTEQF
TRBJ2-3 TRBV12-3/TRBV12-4 ASSTSGSEDTQY
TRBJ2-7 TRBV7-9 ASSLTYDPYEQY
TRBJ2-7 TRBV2 ASSGQFSYEQY
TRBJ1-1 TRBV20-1 SAREAGTGANTEAF
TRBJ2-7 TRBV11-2 ASSLDTGTYEQY
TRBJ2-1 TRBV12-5 ASGLAGVGYNEQF
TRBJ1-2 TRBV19 ATSTSINYGYT
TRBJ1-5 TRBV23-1 ASRPKETGGIPINQPQH
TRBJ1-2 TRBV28 ASSSHAGTAYGYT
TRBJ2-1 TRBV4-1 ASSQGSFPYNEQF
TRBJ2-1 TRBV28 ASSSLWGANEQF